What follows are 22 T cell receptor beta chains derived from one specimen sequenced in a study of T-cell reconstitution after alpha-beta-depleted transplantation in children (dated by TCRdb to 2015 to 2016). Libraries were built with PCR. The instrument given in TCRdb is Illumina HiSeq 2500. Molecular barcoding was employed in the preparation of TCR libraries, with unique molecular identifiers being used to normalize TCRbeta repertoire quantification. In-frame beta chains were kept once TCRdb had trimmed the public reads at Q25 with fastp and called clones with MiXCR. Entries that share a CDR3 protein sequence are merged under the most common genes and DNA. This sample is represented by about 600,000 distinct CDR3 sequences; roughly a tenth of them were singletons. The top ten clones comprise 4% to 5% of the sample. The source was PBMCs from the stem cell graft donor, collected from the stem cell graft. The receptor source for this set is a human donor who donated a stem cell graft to a child with acute myeloid leukemia.

This clonotype was seen repeatedly, ten times or more. The chain combines TRBV7-2 with TRBJ2-5, with D uncertain. With 8 bases removed from V and 5 bases from J, the gap between germline ends came to 12 bases. Looked up from germline, CDR1 is SGHTA and CDR2 is FQGNSA. The CDR3 loop spans 12 amino acids. CDR3 residues: CASAKYSETQYF. CDR3 nucleotide sequence: TGTGCCAGCGCAAAATATAGTGAGACCCAGTACTTC.

V is TRBV7-3 and J is TRBJ2-1, with TRBD2 matching over 10 bases. Looked up from germline, CDR1 is SGHTA and CDR2 is FQGTGA. V shed 0 bases and J 9 bases; nucleotides not matched to a gene: 8. This CDR3 comprises 16 residues. The CDR3 DNA is TGTGCCAGCAGCTTAACGTCGAGCGGGAGGGCCCTTGAGCAGTTCTTC. The encoded protein is CASSLTSSGRALEQFF.

This clonotype was observed at least ten times. The chain employs TRBV5-1 and TRBJ1-5, with no clear D. This CDR3 region has 13 residues. Trimming took 5 bases from V and 0 from J, leaving 6 bases between them. In germline, CDR1 is SGHRS, CDR2 YFSETQ. CDR3 protein: CASRGNSNQPQHF. CDR3 DNA sequence: TGCGCCAGCAGGGGGAATAGCAATCAGCCCCAGCATTTT.

The chain combines TRBV12-3 or TRBV12-4 with TRBJ2-1, with 8 bases matching TRBD2. The V segment lost 5 bases and the J segment 4 bases; nucleotides outside the gene matches: 13. The CDR3 spans 17 residues. CDR3 residues: CASSPPGGLGTYNEQFF. CDR3 bases: TGTGCCAGCAGTCCTCCCGGGGGACTAGGGACTTACAATGAGCAGTTCTTC.

This clonotype was detected ten times or more. The chain links TRBV10-3 to TRBJ1-1, with 7 bases aligning to TRBD1. The V and J ends lost 0 bases and 4 bases, in that order; junction bases with no gene match: 5. CDR1 is ENHRY and CDR2 is SYGVKD in the germline V gene. CDR3 length: 15 amino acids. The CDR3 bases are TGTGCCATCAGTGAGTCGAAGGGGGCAATCACTGAAGCTTTCTTT. Protein: CAISESKGAITEAFF.

This clonotype turned up a few times. The chain joins TRBV4-3 to TRBJ2-7; no clear D. The CDR3 contains 14 residues. CDR1 is LGHNA and CDR2 is YSLEER in the germline V gene. The ends were cut back, 0 bases at V and 2 bases at J, with 8 bases in the middle. CDR3 loop: CASSQDRSAYEQYF. The CDR3 DNA follows: TGCGCCAGCAGCCAAGACCGGAGTGCCTACGAGCAGTACTTC.

This clonotype was recorded a few times. The V call is TRBV29-1, the J call TRBJ1-1; 8 nucleotides match TRBD1. The CDR3 spans 13 residues. Germline CDR1 is SQVTM and CDR2 is ANQGSEA. The J segment lost 6 bases and the V segment lost 7 bases, leaving 10 bases of the junction unmatched. The CDR3 DNA reads TGCAGCGACCGGACAGGGTTTGAGGCTGAAGCTTTCTTT. Its protein product is CSDRTGFEAEAFF.

This clonotype was observed at least ten times. J is TRBJ2-1 and V is TRBV5-1; maybe TRBD2 (5 bases). This CDR3 has 13 amino acids. Germline V gene lookup returns CDR1 SGHRS and CDR2 YFSETQ. The V end lost 4 bases, the J end lost 11 bases, and 16 bases lay between the germline ends. The DNA of the CDR3 is TGCGCCAGCAGCCCTAGTGGACGGGAAAAGCAGTTCTTC. Translation: CASSPSGREKQFF.

This clonotype was seen a handful of times. The chain carries TRBV7-2 and TRBJ2-2; 11 nucleotides line up with TRBD1. Germline V lookup: CDR1 SGHTA, CDR2 FQGNSA. V gave up 2 bases and J gave up 8 bases; unmatched junction bases: 10. The CDR3 is 17 residues long. The CDR3 spells CASSLTPDRGRRGELFF. CDR3 bases: TGTGCCAGCAGCTTAACGCCGGACAGGGGGCGGAGGGGGGAGCTGTTTTTT.

This clonotype was seen many times. The chain is built from TRBV20-1 and TRBJ2-4; D gene uncertain. CDR3 length: 13 residues. CDR1 and CDR2 (germline): DFQATT, SNEGSKA (reference sequence). Trimming left V 5 bases short and J 4 bases short, with 12 bases between. This chain's CDR3 is CSARIPVKNIQYF. The CDR3 nucleotides are TGCAGTGCTCGAATCCCTGTGAAAAACATTCAGTACTTC.

This clonotype was observed a few times. The V gene is TRBV5-1, the J gene TRBJ2-5, with 10 positions matching TRBD2. This CDR3 comprises 16 residues. V dropped 2 bases and J dropped 3; count of bases not matched to a gene: 7. CDR1 and CDR2 (germline): SGHRS, YFSETQ. The CDR3 nucleotides are TGCGCCAGCAGCTTCGGACTAGCGGAGGGAAAAGAGACCCAGTACTTC. Protein product: CASSFGLAEGKETQYF.

This clonotype was detected many times. The V gene is TRBV15, the J gene TRBJ1-5, with 7 bases lining up with TRBD1. Germline assignment: CDR1 LNHNV and CDR2 YYDKDF (reference sequence). There are 17 residues in the CDR3. Trimming at V came to 5 bases and at J to 7 bases, leaving 17 bases not matched to a gene. The CDR3 coding sequence is TGTGCCACCAGCGGGACCGGGACAGTAATAGGGGTCCAGCCCCAGCATTTT. It yields the protein CATSGTGTVIGVQPQHF.

Ten or more counts support this clonotype. The rearrangement links TRBV18 to TRBJ1-1; D gene unclear. Germline values: CDR1 KGHSH, CDR2 LQKENI. CDR3 size: 13 residues. Trimming removed 2 bases at V and 2 bases at J, with 6 bases between. The CDR3 sequence: CASSPSGNTEAFF. The CDR3, as DNA: TGTGCCAGCTCACCATCGGGTAACACTGAAGCTTTCTTT.

This clonotype was counted many times. The rearrangement uses TRBV4-1 and TRBJ2-1, with 7 bases identical to TRBD2. Trimming removed 0 bases from V and 0 bases from J; junction bases left unmatched: 2. This CDR3 has 16 amino acids. Germline V CDR1 and CDR2: MGHRA, YSYEKL. CDR3 nucleotide sequence: TGCGCCAGCAGCCAAGATAGCGGGTTCTCCTACAATGAGCAGTTCTTC. This translates into CASSQDSGFSYNEQFF.

This clonotype has just a few counts. The chain joins TRBV12-3 or TRBV12-4 to TRBJ2-1, with D tentatively TRBD2 (6 bases). This CDR3 spans 14 amino acids. Deletions cut 1 base from V and 6 bases from J, with 10 bases between. The CDR3 spells CASSLELATNEQFF. The CDR3 coding sequence is TGTGCCAGCAGTTTAGAACTAGCTACCAATGAGCAGTTCTTC.

The chain uses TRBV7-2 and TRBJ2-7; D might be TRBD1 or TRBD2, each matching 5 bases. V was shortened by 3 bases and J by 4 bases, with 16 bases between the two germline ends. Germline V gene sequence: CDR1 SGHTA, CDR2 FQGNSA. The CDR3 has 15 amino acids. The DNA of the CDR3 is TGTGCCAGCAGCTTCAACCGGGACCCAGTATACGAGCAGTACTTC. It encodes CASSFNRDPVYEQYF.

A remark on this clonotype: A much larger clone sits a single nucleotide away, making a read error possible. The missing conserved phenylalanine or tryptophan at the end of this CDR3 makes a read error likely. The CDR3 nucleotides read TGCGCCAGCAGCCGGAGGGGACAGGGTATCTACGAGCAGTACTAC. It encodes CASSRRGQGIYEQYY. V gene TRBV5-1 combines with J gene TRBJ2-7; the match to TRBD1 covers 9 bases. Per germline, CDR1 SGHRS and CDR2 YFSETQ. CDR3 length: 15 residues. Trimming cost V 4 bases and J 3 bases; bases outside gene matches: 8.

This clonotype was seen ten or more times. V usage is TRBV7-9 and J usage is TRBJ1-1; possible D gene TRBD1, 5 bases. This CDR3 region has 13 residues. CDR1 and CDR2 (germline): SEHNR, FQNEAQ (reference sequence). V was shortened by 1 base and J by 8 bases, with 11 bases between the two germline ends. This CDR3 reads CASSLDGAAEAFF. The CDR3 bases are TGTGCCAGCAGCTTAGACGGGGCTGCAGAAGCTTTCTTT.

V usage is TRBV12-3 or TRBV12-4 and J usage is TRBJ2-7; D remains ambiguous. The CDR3 spans 11 residues. The V end lost 6 bases, the J end lost 7 bases, and 10 bases lay between the germline ends. CDR3 loop: CASRAALEQYF. The CDR3 DNA follows: TGTGCCAGCAGGGCTGCTCTAGAGCAGTACTTC.

V usage is TRBV12-3 or TRBV12-4 and J usage is TRBJ2-7; D is unresolved. The V end lost 2 bases, the J end lost 2 bases, and 13 bases lay between the germline ends. CDR3 length equals 15 residues. In DNA form, the CDR3 reads TGTGCCAGCAGTTTAAGCCGGACGGCCACCTACGAGCAGTACTTC. This sequence encodes CASSLSRTATYEQYF.

This clonotype came up many times. V is TRBV29-1 and J is TRBJ1-1, with D tentatively TRBD1 (6 bases). The ends were cut back, 7 bases at V and 7 bases at J, with 10 bases in the middle. The CDR3 runs to 10 residues. The germline CDR1 and CDR2 sequences are SQVTM and ANQGSEA. CDR3 bases: TGCAGCGGTACACAGGGTGAAGCTTTCTTT. This gives the protein CSGTQGEAFF.

This sequence joins TRBV4-3 and TRBJ2-7; D call uncertain. Trimming left V 0 bases short and J 0 bases short, with 12 bases between. This CDR3 contains 16 residues. Per the germline V gene, CDR1 is LGHNA and CDR2 is YSLEER. The CDR3 loop reads CASSQDISLSSYEQYF. The CDR3 DNA reads as TGCGCCAGCAGCCAAGACATATCACTCAGCTCCTACGAGCAGTACTTC.